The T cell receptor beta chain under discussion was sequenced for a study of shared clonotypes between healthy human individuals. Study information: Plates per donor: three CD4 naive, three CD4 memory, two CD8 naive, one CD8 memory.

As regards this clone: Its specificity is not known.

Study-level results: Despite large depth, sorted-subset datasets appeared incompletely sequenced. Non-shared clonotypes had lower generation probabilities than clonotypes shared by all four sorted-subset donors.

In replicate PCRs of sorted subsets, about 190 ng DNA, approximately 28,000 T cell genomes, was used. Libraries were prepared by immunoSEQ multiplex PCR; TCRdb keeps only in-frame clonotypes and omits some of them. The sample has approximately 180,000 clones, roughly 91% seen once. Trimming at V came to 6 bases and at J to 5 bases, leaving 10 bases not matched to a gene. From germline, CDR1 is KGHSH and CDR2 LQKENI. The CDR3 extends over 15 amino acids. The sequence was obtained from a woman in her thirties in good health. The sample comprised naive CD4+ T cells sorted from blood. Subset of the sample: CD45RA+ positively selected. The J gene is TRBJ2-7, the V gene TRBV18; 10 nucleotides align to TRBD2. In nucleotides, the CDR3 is TGTGCCAGCTCCGCTCTAGCGGGAGAAAGTGACGAGCAGTACTTC. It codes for CASSALAGESDEQYF.